This TCR beta chain was recorded in a study of radiotherapy plus CTLA-4 blockade in lung cancer. Some clones are missing from TCRdb's copy, which holds only in-frame ones; the method was immunoSEQ multiplex PCR. This table holds approximately 83,000 clones, under 80% found once. This clone was detected only once. Germline values: CDR1 MDHEN, CDR2 SYDVKM. With 6 bases removed from V and 3 bases from J, the gap between germline ends came to 12 bases. This CDR3 has 13 residues. The source material was peripheral blood, sampled from a patient treated with radiotherapy plus ipilimumab. The source is a human donor with non-small cell lung cancer who had a partial response to radiotherapy plus ipilimumab. Some clones in this sample may be carry-over from other donors' samples. The V call is TRBV28, the J call TRBJ2-7; unclear D gene. The CDR3 DNA reads as TGTGCCAGCAGACCACCAGATCTCTACGAGCAGTACTTC. This codes for CASRPPDLYEQYF.